This T cell receptor beta chain was captured by sequencing in a study of regulatory T cells in long-lasting Graves disease. Study as a whole: New Graves' disease cases had less than 3 months of antithyroid drugs.

This CDR3 contains 13 residues. V lost 7 bases to trimming and J lost 5 bases, with 14 bases between them. CDR1 is MDHEN and CDR2 is SYDVKM in the germline V gene. Documented time point: newly diagnosed GD, antithyroid drugs for less than 3 months. PBMC RNA was the source of the TCR library. Building the TCR beta libraries relied on iRepertoire HTBI primers, and CDR3 regions underwent Arm-PCR. TCRdb ran MiXCR on the multiplex PCR reads and lists one entry per CDR3 protein. Here the sample spans hundreds of thousands of distinct CDR3 sequences, under 20% being singletons. This clonotype was seen many times. This sample was shared with a second study, whose subject was T cells in Graves' hyperthyroidism and ophthalmopathy. This second report adds: Appearing also in blood were most of the thyroid clonotypes expanded above 0.001. Model predictions of ophthalmopathy came a median 6.5 months before onset.

The chain employs TRBV28 and TRBJ1-2, with no clear D. This receptor was identified in a woman in her thirties with Graves disease. This specimen was peripheral blood mononuclear cells (PBMCs), taken at new diagnosis, from a patient treated with antithyroid drugs. The CDR3 region has the DNA TGTGCCAGCACCAACCGAGGGCAGTATGGCTACACCTTC. This codes for CASTNRGQYGYTF.